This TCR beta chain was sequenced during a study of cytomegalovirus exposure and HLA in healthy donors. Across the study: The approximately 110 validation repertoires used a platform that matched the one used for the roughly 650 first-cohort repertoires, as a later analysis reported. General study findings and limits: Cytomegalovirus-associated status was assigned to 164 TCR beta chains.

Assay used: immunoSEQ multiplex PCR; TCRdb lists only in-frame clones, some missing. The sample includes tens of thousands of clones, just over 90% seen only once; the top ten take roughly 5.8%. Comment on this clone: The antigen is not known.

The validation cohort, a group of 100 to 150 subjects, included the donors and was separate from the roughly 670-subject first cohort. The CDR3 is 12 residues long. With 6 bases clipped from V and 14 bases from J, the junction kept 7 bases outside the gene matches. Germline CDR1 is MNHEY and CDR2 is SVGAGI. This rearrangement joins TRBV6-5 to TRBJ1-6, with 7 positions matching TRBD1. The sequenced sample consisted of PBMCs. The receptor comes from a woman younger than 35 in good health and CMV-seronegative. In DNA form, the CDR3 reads TGTGCCAGCAGAAGACAGGGTGAAACCCTCCACTTT. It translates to CASRRQGETLHF.